This entry is about one T cell receptor beta chain. The source of the sample is a study of cytomegalovirus exposure and HLA in healthy donors. This PCR relied on a set of 60 Vbeta primers and 13 Jbeta primers. Sequencing was performed with immunoSEQ multiplex PCR; in TCRdb, only in-frame clones are kept and a portion is missing. The sample gives about 180,000 clones, approximately 80% of which show up once; less than 1.5% is in the top ten. The source is a girl aged 10 to 17 in good health and CMV-seropositive. The sequencing sample was made of PBMCs.

The CDR3 is CASSPSTLSYEQYF. In DNA form, the CDR3 reads TGTGCCAGCAGCCCATCGACTTTATCCTACGAGCAGTACTTC. The chain employs TRBV5-4 and TRBJ2-7; no definite D call. Trimming took off 4 bases at V and 1 base at J, with 12 bases between the two ends. CDR1 and CDR2 (germline): SGHNT, YYREEE (reference sequence). CDR3 length: 14 amino acids. Full variable domain (outside the CDR3, taken from reference TRBV5-4 and TRBJ2-7): ETGVTQSPTHLIKTRGQQVTLRCSSQSGHNTVSWYQQALGQGPQFIFQYYREEENGRGNFPPRFSGLQFPNYSSELNVNALELDDSALYLCASSPSTLSYEQYFGPGTRLTVT.